This TCR beta chain was obtained from a study of cytomegalovirus exposure and HLA in healthy donors. Trimming removed 5 bases at V and 3 bases at J, with 11 bases between. Germline CDR1 and CDR2: SGHAT and FQDESV (reference sequence). There are 14 residues in the CDR3. At collection, donors were nominally healthy, but unrecorded immune exposures were probable. PCR was performed using 60 Vbeta and 13 Jbeta primers. The authors' processing: A follow-up analysis tallied tens of millions of unique TCR beta chains, 9 million to 11 million shared. Using immunoSEQ multiplex PCR, the repertoire was profiled, and TCRdb retains in-frame clones only, with some absent. That table gives V, J and clone size, and the DNA gave D and trimming. The repertoire has 150,000 or so clones, over 60% of them found once; the top ten carry 0.98%. Study results and limitations: The study put 150 to 200 TCR beta chains on its list as cytomegalovirus-associated.

This clone was found once. Antigen unknown. Sequencing input: PBMCs. The chain combines TRBV11-1 with TRBJ1-5; D is perhaps TRBD1 (6 bases). This receptor was obtained from a woman in her fifties or sixties in good health and CMV-seropositive. The CDR3 loop reads CASSQTGINQPQHF. The CDR3 nucleotides read TGTGCCAGCAGCCAAACAGGGATCAATCAGCCCCAGCATTTT.